This TCR beta chain was sequenced in a study of human T cells and chemical hapten exposure (dated by TCRdb to about 2021). For the study in its entirety: For sensitization, 2% DPC in acetone was applied to a roughly 2 cm by roughly 2 cm area of upper inner arm skin. Some 29 alopecia patients gave blood for TCR sequencing at one to four time points (pre-sensitization, 2, 6 and 24 weeks). In alopecia patients, the study followed how the peripheral blood TCR repertoire changed in vivo over primary and secondary sensitization to diphenylcyclopropenone (DPC), a hapten. Libraries were combined into a pool for sequencing, and differences in TCR yield between samples came mainly from small differences in library volumes within the pool. Weekly therapeutic DPC doses were additionally applied to the scalp of patients throughout the approximately 25-week study period. Blood samples were taken from patients before sensitization (week 0) and at 2, 6 and about 24 weeks after DPC sensitization. Patch testing on the upper back used Finn chambers containing 0.01% DPC, with scoring done after 6 days according to International Contact Dermatitis Research Group standards. The patient cohort, mostly female, included alopecia areata with under or over 50% scalp involvement, alopecia totalis and alopecia universalis.

The sample's time point label, in plain terms: patch test 3, about 24 weeks after DPC sensitization. This sample's treatment or condition label indicates: therapeutic diphenylcyclopropenone sensitization with weekly scalp DPC. At each patch-test visit, blood was drawn before the patch test was applied. To be eligible, patients had to be aged 18 to 70, diagnosed with alopecia and judged suitable for DPC therapy, while pregnant patients were excluded. Total RNA was extracted from unfractionated whole blood that had been collected in Tempus Blood RNA tubes. Based on the germline V gene, the CDR1 and CDR2 sequences are MNHEY and SVGEGT. V ends up 6 bases short and J 5 bases short, with an unmatched junction base count of 3. The CDR3 covers 13 residues, taking in both the cysteine and the phenylalanine. CDR3 DNA is the only sequence kept; it has 39 bases, read in frame from the first base. Summary of the overall study and its limitations: Patch test score was positively correlated with the number of PT1 expanded TCRs, with significance at thresholds 8, 16 and 32 but not at 4. Expanded TCRs formed significantly more large CDR3 similarity clusters than pre-sensitization or healthy control sets, consistent with antigen-driven responses. The number of TCRs above 1 in 1000 frequency did not change with DPC sensitization; there was no evidence of global repertoire structure alterations. All patients had alopecia, a presumed autoimmune disease, so their immune response might differ from that of healthy individuals. After repeated subsampling, the strength of the expansion versus patch-test correlation and the threshold at which it became significant changed.

The method behind the library was RACE. Instrument on record: NextSeq 500. During library preparation, unique molecular identifiers were attached to individual cDNA molecules so that TCRs could be counted in a quantitative, reproducible way. From each blood RNA sample, both TCR alpha and TCR beta chains were sequenced. As for the original processing: A median of roughly 98,000 TCRs per sample was observed, with a range of about 20,000 to 700,000. The Decombinator software suite was used to annotate V, J and CDR3 in the TCR reads. For the PS versus PT1 abundance plots, all samples were subsampled to the same number of TCRs (28,000). Expanded TCRs were defined as absent before sensitization and observed at least eight times at the 2-week time point. TCRdb reprocessing: public reads trimmed at Q25 with fastp, clones called with MiXCR, in-frame beta chains kept. Every CDR3 protein is listed once, alongside the most common genes and DNA of its rows. The V and J calls come from TCRdb's annotation, not from the publication. The sample profile shows fewer than 80,000 distinct CDR3 sequences; 9.5% to 12% of them were found once. The ten largest clones take up 2% to 3% of the sample.

This clonotype was counted many times. The target of this receptor is not known. No much larger clone exists at a distance of one base, and base qualities are not known. The TCR comes from a woman under 40 with alopecia areata. Some clones in this sample may be carry-over from other donors' samples. This specimen consisted of whole blood, obtained in connection with sensitization to the hapten diphenylcyclopropenone (DPC). The chain is encoded by TRBV6-2 or TRBV6-3 joined to TRBJ1-5; 8 central bases correspond to TRBD1. The nucleotide sequence reads TGTGCCAGCAGCCGACAGGGGTATCAGCCCCAGCATTTT. The translation is CASSRQGYQPQHF.